The clone carrying this T cell receptor (beta chain) has only a few counts. Its antigen is unidentified. In TCRdb, the 5' RACE reads were re-called with MiXCR into one record per CDR3 protein. This sample has approximately 150,000 distinct CDR3 sequences, with approximately 6.2% found just once. The sample originates from a study of T cells after yellow fever vaccination. General study findings and limits: Within FACS-sorted repertoires, abundant clonotypes contaminating from the bulk population could be present.

The receptor was isolated from a young man who received the YFV17D yellow fever vaccine. The sample in question was CD4+ T cells sorted from PBMCs, obtained on the day of the first yellow fever vaccination.

The CDR3 DNA sequence: TGCAGTGCTAGAGGTGGCGGGGAGAGCACAGATACGCAGTATTTT. It yields the protein CSARGGGESTDTQYF. The chain carries TRBV20-1 and TRBJ2-3, with TRBD2 as a possible D gene (6 bases). V was pared by 1 base and J by 0 bases, with 11 bases between. The length of the CDR3 is 15 residues. Germline CDR1 and CDR2: DFQATT and SNEGSKA (reference sequence).